This T cell receptor (beta chain) originates from a study of cytomegalovirus exposure and HLA in healthy donors. For the study at large: When about 400 donors were genotyped, just over 80% of them were found to fall in the Caucasian-associated ancestry cluster.

CDR3 length equals 15 residues. J gave up 2 bases and V 4 bases, and 8 bases lay outside the gene matches. CDR1 is MNHEY, CDR2 SMNVEV, per germline (reference sequence). The primer mix had 60 Vbeta and 13 Jbeta primers. Clones were sequenced by immunoSEQ multiplex PCR, and TCRdb holds only the in-frame ones, with some missing. Of some 150,000 clones detected, roughly two thirds appear once; the ten largest clones hold approximately 2.8%. This clone was detected once. This sequence originates from a woman in her twenties or thirties in good health and CMV-seronegative. The chain joins TRBV27 to TRBJ2-7; the match to TRBD2 covers 7 bases. The sample taken for sequencing was PBMCs. The CDR3 reads CASSSGLVKTYEQYF. CDR3 nucleotides: TGTGCCAGCAGTTCCGGACTAGTCAAGACCTACGAGCAGTACTTC.